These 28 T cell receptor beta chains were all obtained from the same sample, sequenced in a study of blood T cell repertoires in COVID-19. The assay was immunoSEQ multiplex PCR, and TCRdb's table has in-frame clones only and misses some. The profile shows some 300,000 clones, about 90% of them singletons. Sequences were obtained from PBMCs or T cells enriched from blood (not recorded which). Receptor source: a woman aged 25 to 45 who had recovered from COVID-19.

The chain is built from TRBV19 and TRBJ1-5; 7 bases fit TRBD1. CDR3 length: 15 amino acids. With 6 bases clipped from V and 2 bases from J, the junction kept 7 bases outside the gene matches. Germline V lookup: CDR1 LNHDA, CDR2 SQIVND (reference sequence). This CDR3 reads CASSSTGRGNQPQHF. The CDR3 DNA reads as TGTGCCAGTAGCTCGACAGGGAGAGGCAATCAGCCCCAGCATTTT.

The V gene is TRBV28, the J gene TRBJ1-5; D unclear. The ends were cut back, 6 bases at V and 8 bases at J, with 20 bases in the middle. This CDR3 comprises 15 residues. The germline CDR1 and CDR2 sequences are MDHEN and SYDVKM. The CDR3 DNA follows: TGTGCCAGCAGCACCCAGCGGTGGGCCCCGAAGCCCCAGCATTTT. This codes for CASSTQRWAPKPQHF.

The DNA of the CDR3 is TGTGCCAGCAGGACGGGGAGCAATCAGCCCCAGCATTTT. This sequence encodes CASRTGSNQPQHF. The V and J genes are TRBV11-3 and TRBJ1-5; D ambiguous. The CDR3 is made up of 13 amino acids. V dropped 6 bases and J dropped 1 base, with 7 bases sitting between them. The germline CDR1 and CDR2 sequences are SGHNT and YENEEA.

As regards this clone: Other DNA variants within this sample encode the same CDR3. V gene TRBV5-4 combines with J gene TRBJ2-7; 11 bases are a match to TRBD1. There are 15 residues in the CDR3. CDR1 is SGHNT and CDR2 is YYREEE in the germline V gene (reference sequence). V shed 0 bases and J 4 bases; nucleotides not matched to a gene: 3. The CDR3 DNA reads TGTGCCAGCAGCTTGGCGGGGACAGGGGGATACGAGCAGTACTTC. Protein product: CASSLAGTGGYEQYF.

DNA for the CDR3: TGTGCCAGCAGTTTATCGGGAAACTATGGCTACACCTTC. Translation gives CASSLSGNYGYTF. The chain links TRBV28 to TRBJ1-2; D is unclear. This CDR3 region has 13 residues. The ends were cut back, 1 base at V and 2 bases at J, with 5 bases in the middle. Per germline, CDR1 MDHEN and CDR2 SYDVKM.

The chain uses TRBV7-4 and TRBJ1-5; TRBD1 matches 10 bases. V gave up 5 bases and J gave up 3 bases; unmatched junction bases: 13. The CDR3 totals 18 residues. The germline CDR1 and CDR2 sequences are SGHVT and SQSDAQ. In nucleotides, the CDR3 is TGTGCCAGCAGCCATCTTACGACAGGGGGCGCCTTCAATCAGCCCCAGCATTTT. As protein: CASSHLTTGGAFNQPQHF.

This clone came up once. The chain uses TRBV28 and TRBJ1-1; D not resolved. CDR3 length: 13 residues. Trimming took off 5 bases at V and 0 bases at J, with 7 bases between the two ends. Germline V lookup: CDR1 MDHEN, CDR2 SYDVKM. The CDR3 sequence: CASSPIMNTEAFF. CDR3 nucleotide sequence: TGTGCCAGCAGTCCCATCATGAACACTGAAGCTTTCTTT.

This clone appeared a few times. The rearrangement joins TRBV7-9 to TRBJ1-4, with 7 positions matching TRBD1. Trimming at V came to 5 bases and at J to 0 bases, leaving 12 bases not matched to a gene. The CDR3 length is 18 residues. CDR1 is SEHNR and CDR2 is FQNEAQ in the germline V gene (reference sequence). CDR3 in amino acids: CASSRGMGQLATNEKLFF. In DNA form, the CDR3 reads TGTGCCAGCAGCCGAGGGATGGGACAGCTTGCAACTAATGAAAAACTGTTTTTT.

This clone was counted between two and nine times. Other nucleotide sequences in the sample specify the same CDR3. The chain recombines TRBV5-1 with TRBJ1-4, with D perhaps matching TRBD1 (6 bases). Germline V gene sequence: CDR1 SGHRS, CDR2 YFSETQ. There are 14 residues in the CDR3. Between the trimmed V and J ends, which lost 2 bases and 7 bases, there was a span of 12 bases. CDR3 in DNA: TGCGCCAGCAGCTTTCAGGGGTTAGGTGAAAAACTGTTTTTT. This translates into CASSFQGLGEKLFF.

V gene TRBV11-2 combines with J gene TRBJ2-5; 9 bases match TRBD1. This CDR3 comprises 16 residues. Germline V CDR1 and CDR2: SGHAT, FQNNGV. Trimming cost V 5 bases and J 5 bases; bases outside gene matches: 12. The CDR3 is CASSPRGDRVGETQYF. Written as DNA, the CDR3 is TGTGCCAGCAGCCCCCGGGGGGACAGGGTTGGGGAGACCCAGTACTTC.

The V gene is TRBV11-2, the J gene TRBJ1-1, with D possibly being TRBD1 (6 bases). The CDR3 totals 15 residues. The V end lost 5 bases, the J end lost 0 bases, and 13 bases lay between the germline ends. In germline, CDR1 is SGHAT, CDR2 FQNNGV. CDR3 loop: CASSPRDILNTEAFF. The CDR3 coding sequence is TGTGCCAGCAGCCCCCGGGACATCTTGAACACTGAAGCTTTCTTT.

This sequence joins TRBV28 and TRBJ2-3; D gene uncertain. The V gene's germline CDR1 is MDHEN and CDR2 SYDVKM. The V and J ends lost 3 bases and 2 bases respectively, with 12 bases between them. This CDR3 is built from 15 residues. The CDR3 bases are TGTGCCAGCAGTTTTGGCCTGGAGCTCACAGATACGCAGTATTTT. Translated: CASSFGLELTDTQYF.

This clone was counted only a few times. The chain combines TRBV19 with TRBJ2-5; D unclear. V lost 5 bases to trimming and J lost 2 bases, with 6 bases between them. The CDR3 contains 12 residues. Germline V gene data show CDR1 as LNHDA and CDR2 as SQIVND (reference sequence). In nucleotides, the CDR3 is TGTGCCAGTAGTGTCAGTCAAGAGACCCAGTACTTC. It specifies CASSVSQETQYF.

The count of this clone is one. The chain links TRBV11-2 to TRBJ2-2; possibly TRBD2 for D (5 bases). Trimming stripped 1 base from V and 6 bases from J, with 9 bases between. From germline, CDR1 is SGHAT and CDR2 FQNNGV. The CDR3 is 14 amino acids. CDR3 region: CASSLAGFSGELFF. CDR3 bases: TGTGCCAGCAGCTTAGCGGGGTTCTCCGGGGAGCTGTTTTTT.

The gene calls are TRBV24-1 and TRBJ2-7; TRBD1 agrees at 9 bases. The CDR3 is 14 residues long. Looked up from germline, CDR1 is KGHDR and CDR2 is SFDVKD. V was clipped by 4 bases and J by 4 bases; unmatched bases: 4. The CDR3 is CATSEQGAQYEQYF. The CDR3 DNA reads TGTGCCACCAGTGAACAGGGGGCTCAGTACGAGCAGTACTTC.

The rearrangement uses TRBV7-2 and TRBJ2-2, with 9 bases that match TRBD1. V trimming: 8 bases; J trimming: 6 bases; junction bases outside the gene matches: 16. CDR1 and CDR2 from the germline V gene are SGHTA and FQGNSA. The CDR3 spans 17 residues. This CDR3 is CASSTATGGSRAGELFF. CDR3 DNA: TGTGCCAGCTCCACCGCGACAGGGGGTTCGCGGGCCGGGGAGCTGTTTTTT.

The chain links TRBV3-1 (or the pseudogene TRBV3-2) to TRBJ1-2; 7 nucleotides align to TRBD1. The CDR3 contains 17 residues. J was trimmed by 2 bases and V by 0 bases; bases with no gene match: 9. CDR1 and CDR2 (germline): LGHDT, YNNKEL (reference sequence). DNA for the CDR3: TGTGCCAGCAGCCAAGATCGCGGCCAGGGGGTGAACTATGGCTACACCTTC. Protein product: CASSQDRGQGVNYGYTF.

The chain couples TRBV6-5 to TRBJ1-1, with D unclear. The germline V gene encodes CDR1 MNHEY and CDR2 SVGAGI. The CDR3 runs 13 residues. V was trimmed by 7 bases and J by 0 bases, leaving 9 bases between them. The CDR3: CASTREMNTEAFF. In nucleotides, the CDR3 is TGTGCCAGCACTCGGGAAATGAACACTGAAGCTTTCTTT.

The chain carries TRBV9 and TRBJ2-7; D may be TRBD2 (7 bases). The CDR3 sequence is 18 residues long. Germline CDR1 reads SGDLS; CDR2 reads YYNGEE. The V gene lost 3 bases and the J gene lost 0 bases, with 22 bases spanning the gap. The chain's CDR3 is CASSGGVGGGPLSYEQYF. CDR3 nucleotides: TGTGCCAGCAGCGGAGGAGTTGGGGGGGGGCCCCTCTCCTACGAGCAGTACTTC.

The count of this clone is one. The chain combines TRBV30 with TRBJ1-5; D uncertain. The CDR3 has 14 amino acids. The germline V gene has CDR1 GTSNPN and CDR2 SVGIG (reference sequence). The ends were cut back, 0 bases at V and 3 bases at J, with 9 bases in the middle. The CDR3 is CAWSVLGDNQPQHF. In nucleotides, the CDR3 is TGTGCCTGGAGTGTACTCGGAGACAATCAGCCCCAGCATTTT.

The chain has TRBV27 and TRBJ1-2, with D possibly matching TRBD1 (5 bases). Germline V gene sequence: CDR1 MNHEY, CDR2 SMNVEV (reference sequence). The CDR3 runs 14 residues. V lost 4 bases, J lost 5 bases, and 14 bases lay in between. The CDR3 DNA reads TGTGCCAGCAGTTCGCCAGGGTCTAGGTATGGCTACACCTTC. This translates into CASSSPGSRYGYTF.

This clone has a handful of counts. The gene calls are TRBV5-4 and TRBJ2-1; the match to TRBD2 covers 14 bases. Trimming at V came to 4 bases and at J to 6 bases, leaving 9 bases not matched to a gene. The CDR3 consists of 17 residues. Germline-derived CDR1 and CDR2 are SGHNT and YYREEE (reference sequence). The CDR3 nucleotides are TGTGCCAGCAGCCGGACTAGCGGGGGGAATCTGGCCAATGAGCAGTTCTTC. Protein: CASSRTSGGNLANEQFF.

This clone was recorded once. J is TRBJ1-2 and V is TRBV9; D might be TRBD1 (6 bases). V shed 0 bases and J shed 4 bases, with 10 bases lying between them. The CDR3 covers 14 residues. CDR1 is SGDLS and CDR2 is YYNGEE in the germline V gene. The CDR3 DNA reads TGTGCCAGCAGCGTAGGACAGGACCCCTATGGCTACACCTTC. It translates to CASSVGQDPYGYTF.

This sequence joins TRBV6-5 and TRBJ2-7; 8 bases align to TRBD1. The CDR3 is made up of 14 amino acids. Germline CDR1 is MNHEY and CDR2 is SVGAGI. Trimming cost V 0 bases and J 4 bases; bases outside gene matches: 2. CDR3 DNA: TGTGCCAGCAGTTACTCGCACAGGGGGTACGAGCAGTACTTC. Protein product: CASSYSHRGYEQYF.

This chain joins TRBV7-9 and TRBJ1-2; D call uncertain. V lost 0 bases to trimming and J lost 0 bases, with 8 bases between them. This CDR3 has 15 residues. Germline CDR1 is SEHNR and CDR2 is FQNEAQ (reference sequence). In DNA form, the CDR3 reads TGTGCCAGCAGCTTAGCGGGCAGGACTAACTATGGCTACACCTTC. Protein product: CASSLAGRTNYGYTF.

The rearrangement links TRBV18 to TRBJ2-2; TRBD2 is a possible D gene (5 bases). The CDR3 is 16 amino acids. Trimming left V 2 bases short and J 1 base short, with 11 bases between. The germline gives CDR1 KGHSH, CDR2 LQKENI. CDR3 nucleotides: TGTGCCAGCTCACCATCGCGGGCCCTGAACACCGGGGAGCTGTTTTTT. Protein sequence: CASSPSRALNTGELFF.

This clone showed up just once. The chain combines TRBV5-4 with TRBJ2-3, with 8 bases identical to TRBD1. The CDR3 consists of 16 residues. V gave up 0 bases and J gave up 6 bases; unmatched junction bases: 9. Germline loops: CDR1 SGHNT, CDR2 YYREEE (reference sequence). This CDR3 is CASSLGLGQVGDTQYF. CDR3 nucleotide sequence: TGTGCCAGCAGCTTGGGTCTGGGACAGGTAGGGGATACGCAGTATTTT.

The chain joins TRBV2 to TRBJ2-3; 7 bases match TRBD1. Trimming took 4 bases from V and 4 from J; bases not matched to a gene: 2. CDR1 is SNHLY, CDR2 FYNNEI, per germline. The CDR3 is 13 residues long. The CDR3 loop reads CASSVTGPDTQYF. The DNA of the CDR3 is TGTGCCAGCAGTGTGACAGGGCCAGATACGCAGTATTTT.